Listed here are 19 T cell receptor beta chains from one sample, sequenced in a study of T cell responses to AZD1222 COVID-19 vaccine. Method: immunoSEQ multiplex PCR; TCRdb's copy keeps in-frame clones and lacks some. The sample has 70,000 or so clones, around four fifths seen once. The source material was peripheral blood, sampled 28 days after the second AZD1222 dose. Source of these receptors: an adult who received the AZD1222 COVID-19 vaccine.

This chain joins TRBV9 and TRBJ1-4; D is possibly TRBD1 (6 bases). This CDR3 is built from 14 residues. The germline gives CDR1 SGDLS, CDR2 YYNGEE. Trimming took off 4 bases at V and 4 bases at J, with 11 bases between the two ends. For the CDR3, the DNA is TGTGCCAGCAGCCTACAGGGCCATAATGAAAAACTGTTTTTT. Translation: CASSLQGHNEKLFF. Complete variable domain (other parts from reference TRBV9 and TRBJ1-4): DSGVTQTPKHLITATGQRVTLRCSPRSGDLSVYWYQQSLDQGLQFLIQYYNGEERAKGNILERFSAQQFPDLHSELNLSSLELGDSALYFCASSLQGHNEKLFFGSGTQLSVL.

This chain connects TRBV2 to TRBJ2-2, with 10 bases that match TRBD2. Germline V gene lookup returns CDR1 SNHLY and CDR2 FYNNEI. The length of the CDR3 is 17 residues. V lost 6 bases and J lost 2; bases outside the gene matches: 9. CDR3 nucleotides: TGTGCCAGCAGACCAGGACTAGCGGACAGCAACACCGGGGAGCTGTTTTTT. Residues: CASRPGLADSNTGELFF.

The chain links TRBV3-1 (or the pseudogene TRBV3-2) to TRBJ1-2; D is unresolved. CDR1 and CDR2 (germline): LGHDT, YNNKEL (reference sequence). This CDR3 has 15 residues. With 3 bases removed from V and 2 bases from J, the gap between germline ends came to 13 bases. CDR3 sequence (DNA): TGTGCCAGCAGCCAGACAAGGCAGTCCAACTATGGCTACACCTTC. It codes for CASSQTRQSNYGYTF.

The J gene is TRBJ2-3, the V gene TRBV11-2, with D maybe TRBD1 (6 bases). The CDR3 spans 18 residues. Germline values: CDR1 SGHAT, CDR2 FQNNGV. Trimming took off 1 base at V and 4 bases at J, with 21 bases between the two ends. The CDR3 spells CASSLGLDSQLLADTQYF. CDR3 DNA: TGTGCCAGCAGCTTAGGTTTGGACAGCCAGCTCCTAGCAGATACGCAGTATTTT.

The gene calls are TRBV7-8 and TRBJ1-2; unclear D gene. V lost 1 base and J lost 3, with 6 bases in between. The CDR3 spans 13 residues. CDR1 is SGHVS and CDR2 is FQNEAQ in the germline V gene. The CDR3 nucleotides read TGTGCCAGCAGCTTAGGACCAGACTATGGCTACACCTTC. It is translated as CASSLGPDYGYTF.

The chain links TRBV5-5 to TRBJ1-3; D is unresolved. CDR3 length equals 15 residues. The V end lost 3 bases, the J end lost 0 bases, and 10 bases lay between the germline ends. CDR1 is SGHKS, CDR2 YYEKEE, per germline (reference sequence). Written as DNA, the CDR3 is TGTGCCAGCAGCTCTACCAGTGTCTCTGGAAACACCATATATTTT. It is translated as CASSSTSVSGNTIYF.

The rearrangement links TRBV9 to TRBJ1-2; 7 bases agree with TRBD1. The CDR3 spans 17 residues. Germline-derived CDR1 and CDR2 are SGDLS and YYNGEE. V lost 4 bases to trimming and J lost 3 bases; unmatched junction nucleotides: 15. The CDR3 protein is CASSPPDRVNLHYGYTF. As DNA, the CDR3 is TGTGCCAGCAGCCCCCCAGACAGGGTAAATTTGCACTATGGCTACACCTTC.

The chain has TRBV15 and TRBJ2-2, with no clear D. CDR1 is LNHNV and CDR2 is YYDKDF in the germline V gene (reference sequence). The CDR3 runs to 13 residues. V was clipped by 0 bases and J by 8 bases, with 7 bases between them. As DNA, the CDR3 is TGTGCCACCAGCAGAGATTCGTCGGGGGAGCTGTTTTTT. This sequence encodes CATSRDSSGELFF.

The chain joins TRBV10-3 to TRBJ1-4; D is unresolved. This CDR3 spans 15 amino acids. Germline V gives CDR1 ENHRY, CDR2 SYGVKD. The V gene lost 0 bases and the J gene lost 5 bases, with 10 bases spanning the gap. The CDR3 DNA is TGTGCCATCAGTGAGTCGGTAATGGGGAATGAAAAACTGTTTTTT. Translating it yields CAISESVMGNEKLFF.

This clone was seen a handful of times. The chain is built from TRBV15 and TRBJ1-1; maybe TRBD1 (5 bases). The ends were cut back, 3 bases at V and 5 bases at J, with 16 bases in the middle. CDR3 length: 15 residues. CDR1 and CDR2 (germline): LNHNV, YYDKDF (reference sequence). CDR3 sequence reads: CATSRGFGGGTEAFF. In nucleotides, the CDR3 is TGTGCCACCAGCAGGGGTTTCGGCGGGGGGACTGAAGCTTTCTTT.

This clone was seen ten or more times. This chain connects TRBV2 to TRBJ1-5; tentative D call: TRBD1 (5 bases). The CDR3 totals 14 residues. Germline lookup yields CDR1 SNHLY and CDR2 FYNNEI. Trimming pared 2 bases from V and 7 bases from J, leaving 12 bases between. The CDR3 reads CASSETEGHQPQHF. CDR3 sequence (DNA): TGTGCCAGCAGTGAAACGGAGGGGCACCAGCCCCAGCATTTT.

This clone was observed a few times. In nucleotides, the CDR3 is TGTGCCAGCAGCCAAGCTGACATCTATGGCTACACCTTC. Its translation: CASSQADIYGYTF. The V call is TRBV3-1 (or the pseudogene TRBV3-2), the J call TRBJ1-2; no clear D. The CDR3 has 13 amino acids. Germline values: CDR1 LGHDT, CDR2 YNNKEL (reference sequence). Between the trimmed V and J ends, which lost 1 base and 4 bases, there was a span of 7 bases.

J is TRBJ1-5 and V is TRBV15; no reliable D call. Trimming shortened V by 5 bases and J by 9 bases, and 23 bases separated the two germline ends. Germline CDR1 and CDR2: LNHNV and YYDKDF (reference sequence). This CDR3 is built from 16 residues. Here the CDR3 reads CATSGETRSLGMPQHF. As DNA, the CDR3 is TGTGCCACCAGCGGGGAAACCCGAAGCTTGGGGATGCCCCAGCATTTT.

The rearrangement joins TRBV7-8 to TRBJ1-1; perhaps TRBD1 as D (6 bases). V was trimmed by 1 base and J by 2 bases, leaving 14 bases between them. Germline values: CDR1 SGHVS, CDR2 FQNEAQ. CDR3 length equals 16 residues. CDR3 sequence: CASSLVSGRGNTEAFF. The CDR3 coding sequence is TGTGCCAGCAGCTTAGTGTCAGGCAGGGGAAACACTGAAGCTTTCTTT. Drawing the rest from reference TRBV7-8 and TRBJ1-1, the complete variable domain is GAGVSQSPRYKVAKRGQDVALRCDPISGHVSLFWYQQALGQGPEFLTYFQNEAQLDKSGLPSDRFFAERPEGSVSTLKIQRTQQEDSAVYLCASSLVSGRGNTEAFFGQGTRLTVV.

V is TRBV13 and J is TRBJ1-3, with TRBD1 matching 9 bases. With V trimmed by 4 bases and J by 7 bases, 11 bases remained unmatched. Germline V lookup: CDR1 PRHDT, CDR2 FYEKMQ (reference sequence). The CDR3 sequence is 16 residues long. CDR3 nucleotide sequence: TGTGCCAGCAGCTCCTTAGGGACAGGGCCCGATAACACCATATATTTT. This gives the protein CASSSLGTGPDNTIYF.

The chain carries TRBV6-1 and TRBJ1-1; possible D gene TRBD1, 5 bases. In germline, CDR1 is MNHNS, CDR2 SASEGT. The CDR3 runs 13 residues. The V end lost 5 bases, the J end lost 3 bases, and 10 bases lay between the germline ends. The CDR3 is CASSPQGDTEAFF. The CDR3 nucleotides read TGTGCCAGCAGTCCCCAAGGGGACACTGAAGCTTTCTTT.

This chain uses TRBV13 with TRBJ1-2, with 9 nucleotides matching TRBD1. Germline V gives CDR1 PRHDT, CDR2 FYEKMQ (reference sequence). CDR3 length: 14 residues. V shed 5 bases, J shed 3 bases, and the junction held 4 bases outside the gene matches. The CDR3 DNA sequence: TGTGCCAGCAGCCCGGGACAGGGCCACTATGGCTACACCTTC. It yields the protein CASSPGQGHYGYTF.

This clone was detected once. The V gene is TRBV4-3, the J gene TRBJ2-3; D ambiguous. V lost 0 bases, J lost 3 bases, and 10 bases lay in between. CDR3 length: 15 amino acids. The V gene's germline CDR1 is LGHNA and CDR2 YSLEER. CDR3 region: CASSQDRVGTDTQYF. CDR3 DNA sequence: TGCGCCAGCAGCCAAGATCGGGTTGGGACAGATACGCAGTATTTT.

The rearrangement links TRBV14 to TRBJ1-2; D may be TRBD1 (6 bases). The CDR3 runs 16 residues. V was cut by 0 bases and J by 6 bases, with 17 bases left in between. CDR1 is SGHDN, CDR2 FVKESK, per germline. Here the CDR3 reads CASSQDWGGPGDGYTF. The CDR3 DNA reads as TGTGCCAGCAGCCAAGATTGGGGGGGGCCAGGGGATGGCTACACCTTC. The full variable domain, rest sourced from reference TRBV14 and TRBJ1-2, is EAGVTQFPSHSVIEKGQTVTLRCDPISGHDNLYWYRRVMGKEIKFLLHFVKESKQDESGMPNNRFLAERTGGTYSTLKVQPAELEDSGVYFCASSQDWGGPGDGYTFGSGTRLTVV.